What follows are 16 T cell receptor beta chains derived from one specimen sequenced in a study of Graves' ophthalmopathy and Graves' hyperthyroidism. As the template, RNA transcripts were used to amplify TCR beta CDR3 regions. HTBI primers served in a first-round RT-PCR, which a second-round multiplex PCR followed. TCRdb re-called the multiplex PCR reads through MiXCR, storing one row per CDR3 protein. Of a few hundred thousand distinct CDR3 sequences in the sample, roughly 17% were seen once. Source material: peripheral blood. These receptor sequences come from an adult man with Graves' ophthalmopathy.

This rearrangement joins TRBV13 to TRBJ2-2; D ambiguous. The CDR3 length is 15 residues. The germline V gene has CDR1 PRHDT and CDR2 FYEKMQ (reference sequence). V was shortened by 6 bases and J by 4 bases, with 15 bases between the two germline ends. The CDR3 DNA sequence: TGTGCCAGCAGTGAAGTCAGGTTGGGCACCGGGGAGCTGTTTTTT. Its translation: CASSEVRLGTGELFF.

This chain joins TRBV7-2 and TRBJ2-7; D gene ambiguous. CDR3 length: 14 residues. In germline, CDR1 is SGHTA, CDR2 FQGNSA. Between the trimmed V and J ends, which lost 0 bases and 7 bases, there was a span of 13 bases. CDR3 residues: CASSLASVTGEQYF. The CDR3 DNA reads as TGTGCCAGCAGCTTAGCGAGCGTCACCGGGGAGCAGTACTTC.

The chain employs TRBV20-1 and TRBJ1-5; unclear D gene. The CDR3 sequence is 12 residues long. Germline assignment: CDR1 DFQATT and CDR2 SNEGSKA (reference sequence). V was trimmed by 6 bases and J by 1 base, leaving 7 bases between them. The CDR3 spells CSAEHSNQPQHF. The CDR3 DNA sequence: TGCAGTGCCGAGCACAGCAATCAGCCCCAGCATTTT.

DNA of the CDR3: TGTGCCACGTCGTCATTTAGGGACACAACCTACGAGCAGTACTTC. Translated, it gives CATSSFRDTTYEQYF. This chain links TRBV10-3 with TRBJ2-7, with TRBD1 as a possible D gene (6 bases). The CDR3 extends over 15 amino acids. V lost 10 bases to trimming and J lost 2 bases, with 21 bases between them. Germline V gives CDR1 ENHRY, CDR2 SYGVKD.

The table lists this clonotype with many counts. The rearrangement links TRBV2 to TRBJ2-7; 10 positions match TRBD1. In germline, CDR1 is SNHLY, CDR2 FYNNEI. Trimming took 5 bases from V and 3 from J; bases not matched to a gene: 7. The CDR3 has 15 amino acids. CDR3 bases: TGTGCCAGCAGTCTTCCGGGACAGGGGTACTACGAGCAGTACTTC. This codes for CASSLPGQGYYEQYF.

Ten or more counts support this clonotype. This chain links TRBV19 with TRBJ1-2; D gene unclear. The germline CDR1 and CDR2 sequences are LNHDA and SQIVND (reference sequence). The CDR3 totals 15 residues. The V and J ends lost 6 bases and 6 bases respectively, with 20 bases between them. CDR3 loop: CASSGLVGRSNGYTF. In DNA, the CDR3 is TGTGCCAGTAGCGGATTAGTAGGGAGGAGTAATGGCTACACCTTC.

The chain couples TRBV18 to TRBJ1-3; D is unresolved. The CDR3 extends over 14 amino acids. Per the germline V gene, CDR1 is KGHSH and CDR2 is LQKENI. V was shortened by 3 bases and J by 4 bases, with 10 bases between the two germline ends. CDR3 in DNA: TGTGCCAGCTCACCCGGGCCCTCGGGAAACACCATATATTTT. Protein: CASSPGPSGNTIYF.

This clonotype was counted between two and nine times. The J gene is TRBJ2-2, the V gene TRBV11-1; TRBD2 matches 11 bases. Germline V gene sequence: CDR1 SGHAT, CDR2 FQDESV (reference sequence). The V gene end was trimmed by 5 bases and the J gene end by 3 bases; junction bases not matched to a gene: 5. This CDR3 is built from 16 residues. The CDR3 nucleotides are TGTGCCAGCAGCCAGGGACTAGCGGCCGACACCGGGGAGCTGTTTTTT. Translating it yields CASSQGLAADTGELFF.

This clonotype was detected many times. The chain recombines TRBV7-8 with TRBJ2-7; the match to TRBD1 covers 7 bases. J lost 4 bases, V lost 0 bases, and 6 bases had no gene match. Germline-derived CDR1 and CDR2 are SGHVS and FQNEAQ. This CDR3 has 15 amino acids. For the CDR3, the DNA is TGTGCCAGCAGCTTAGCAGGGGGCGCGAAGTACGAGCAGTACTTC. This sequence encodes CASSLAGGAKYEQYF.

This clonotype was counted ten times or more. Here the CDR3 omits its conserved ending phenylalanine or tryptophan, so a read error is the likely source. The chain carries TRBV6-2 or TRBV6-3 and TRBJ2-5; 7 nucleotides match TRBD1. Per the germline V gene, CDR1 is MNHEY and CDR2 is SVGEGT. J lost 3 bases, V lost 6 bases, and 10 bases had no gene match. CDR3 size: 15 residues. CDR3 in amino acids: CASRLTGKIKETQYL. The CDR3 coding sequence is TGTGCCAGCAGGCTGACAGGGAAGATCAAAGAGACCCAGTACCTC.

This clonotype came up many times. The genes are TRBV11-2 and TRBJ1-2; D uncertain. Per the germline V gene, CDR1 is SGHAT and CDR2 is FQNNGV. The V and J ends lost 5 bases and 5 bases respectively, with 12 bases between them. The CDR3 has 13 residues. CDR3 bases: TGTGCCAGCAGCCCCCACTTCTTATATGGCTACACCTTC. It encodes CASSPHFLYGYTF.

This clonotype was picked up many times. The V call is TRBV27, the J call TRBJ1-3; 7 bases map to TRBD1. Germline V gene data show CDR1 as MNHEY and CDR2 as SMNVEV (reference sequence). V trimming: 5 bases; J trimming: 0 bases; junction bases outside the gene matches: 10. This CDR3 has 17 residues. The CDR3 DNA follows: TGTGCCAGCAGTCCCTGGGACAGCCGGTTCTCTGGAAACACCATATATTTT. Translating gives CASSPWDSRFSGNTIYF.

This clonotype was recorded only once. The chain has TRBV12-3 or TRBV12-4 and TRBJ2-7; no definite D call. The CDR3 is made up of 11 amino acids. With 8 bases removed from V and 3 bases from J, the gap between germline ends came to 8 bases. The CDR3 protein is CASRSDYEQYF. CDR3 in DNA: TGTGCCAGCCGCTCCGACTACGAGCAGTACTTC.

The chain has TRBV7-9 and TRBJ2-5; D is perhaps TRBD2 (6 bases). Germline V lookup: CDR1 SEHNR, CDR2 FQNEAQ (reference sequence). V lost 1 base, J lost 2 bases, and 11 bases lay in between. This CDR3 spans 15 amino acids. CDR3: CASSLEVAAQETQYF. CDR3 DNA: TGTGCCAGCAGCTTAGAGGTAGCGGCACAAGAGACCCAGTACTTC.

This clonotype has at least ten counts. The V and J genes are TRBV6-5 and TRBJ1-1, with 7 nucleotides matching TRBD1. Germline CDR1 is MNHEY and CDR2 is SVGAGI. The CDR3 is 15 amino acids. V lost 4 bases and J lost 1; bases outside the gene matches: 6. CDR3 residues: CASSSRTGGNTEAFF. CDR3 nucleotide sequence: TGTGCCAGCAGTTCCAGGACAGGAGGGAACACTGAAGCTTTCTTT.

This clonotype has a count of ten or more. V gene TRBV6-1 combines with J gene TRBJ2-3, with a possible D match to TRBD2 (6 bases). Germline CDR1 reads MNHNS; CDR2 reads SASEGT. V was trimmed by 6 bases and J by 2 bases, leaving 15 bases between them. This CDR3 comprises 15 residues. CDR3: CASRAGKLDTDTQYF. CDR3 coding DNA: TGTGCCAGCAGGGCGGGGAAGTTGGACACAGATACGCAGTATTTT.